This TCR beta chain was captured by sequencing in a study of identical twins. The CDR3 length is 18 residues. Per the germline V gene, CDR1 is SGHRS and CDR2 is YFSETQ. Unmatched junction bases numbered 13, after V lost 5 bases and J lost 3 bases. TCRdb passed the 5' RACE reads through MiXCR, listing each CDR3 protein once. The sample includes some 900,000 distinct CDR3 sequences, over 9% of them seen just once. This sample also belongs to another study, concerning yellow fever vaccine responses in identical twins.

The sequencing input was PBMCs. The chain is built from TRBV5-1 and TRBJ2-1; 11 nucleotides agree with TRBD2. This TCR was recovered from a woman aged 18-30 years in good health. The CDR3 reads CASRDRGFLAGGYNEQFF. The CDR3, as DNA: TGCGCCAGCAGAGACAGGGGATTTCTAGCGGGAGGCTACAATGAGCAGTTCTTC.